These T cell receptor beta chains were read from a single sample in a study of shared clonotypes between healthy human individuals. Assay used: immunoSEQ multiplex PCR; TCRdb lists only in-frame clones, some missing. This sample has roughly 700,000 clones; less than 95% occur once, and the top ten carry 30% to 35%. What was sequenced was memory CD8+ T cells from PBMCs. These receptors were obtained from a man aged 18 to 35 in good health. Some clones in this sample may be carry-over from other donors' samples. CDR3s include the opening cysteine and the closing phenylalanine or tryptophan. Fields, in order: V gene, clone size, CDR3 protein. Only part of the rows carry a size: once, few, many, or a class if the clone is expanded.

v_call: TRBV5-1
clone_size: NA
cdr3_aa: CASSLYSRREGRETQYF

v_call: TRBV21-1
clone_size: once
cdr3_aa: CASVMTDGPISYTF

v_call: TRBV29-1
clone_size: NA
cdr3_aa: CSVEARQARTTQYF

v_call: TRBV19
clone_size: once
cdr3_aa: CASMIQGAGNEQFF

v_call: TRBV13
clone_size: once
cdr3_aa: CASSLWDTSYEQYF

v_call: TRBV14
clone_size: NA
cdr3_aa: CASSQDGFNEKLFF

v_call: TRBV4-2
clone_size: few
cdr3_aa: CASSARQGASTEAFF

v_call: TRBV2
clone_size: NA
cdr3_aa: CASSVHPKSPNEQFF

v_call: TRBV5-5
clone_size: many
cdr3_aa: CASSPRTAMNTEAFF

v_call: TRBV19
clone_size: NA
cdr3_aa: CASSPLVGYNEQFF

v_call: TRBV19
clone_size: NA
cdr3_aa: CASSLRGDYGYTF

v_call: TRBV27
clone_size: NA
cdr3_aa: CASSLSVGGQETQYF

v_call: TRBV2
clone_size: NA
cdr3_aa: CASSETGGGYNEQFF

v_call: TRBV9
clone_size: once
cdr3_aa: CASSVELAASTDTQYF

v_call: TRBV30
clone_size: NA
cdr3_aa: CAWSRETEANYGYTF

v_call: TRBV27
clone_size: NA
cdr3_aa: CASSVSKTYEQYF

v_call: TRBV28
clone_size: NA
cdr3_aa: CASSLTGAGTGELFF

v_call: TRBV19
clone_size: NA
cdr3_aa: CASSRGTGLGEQYF

v_call: TRBV5-5
clone_size: NA
cdr3_aa: CASSLDLGGNEKLFF

v_call: TRBV10-1
clone_size: NA
cdr3_aa: CASSESLITDTQYF

v_call: TRBV4-1
clone_size: NA
cdr3_aa: CASSQDALASAYNEQFF

v_call: TRBV7-9
clone_size: NA
cdr3_aa: CASSPPSGTTYNEQFF

v_call: TRBV11-2
clone_size: NA
cdr3_aa: CASSREARGNDEQFF

v_call: TRBV25-1
clone_size: NA
cdr3_aa: CASSAKTESSHWAGELFF

v_call: TRBV27
clone_size: NA
cdr3_aa: CASSISGNPYNEQFF

v_call: TRBV19
clone_size: NA
cdr3_aa: CASTPLGTAYSNQPQHF

v_call: TRBV9
clone_size: NA
cdr3_aa: CASSVGSGRGEQYF

v_call: TRBV7-9
clone_size: few
cdr3_aa: CASSLSWAEAFF

v_call: TRBV21-1
clone_size: once
cdr3_aa: CASSKRGTSGGSTDTQYF

v_call: TRBV2
clone_size: NA
cdr3_aa: CASSEAREQGGIGYTF

v_call: TRBV28
clone_size: NA
cdr3_aa: CASSFSLAGGKNIQYF

v_call: TRBV28
clone_size: NA
cdr3_aa: CASSPESYEQYF

v_call: TRBV7-9
clone_size: NA
cdr3_aa: CASSHRTSGRAHEQYF

v_call: TRBV9
clone_size: NA
cdr3_aa: CASSVGGDGLALGDEQFF

v_call: TRBV5-4
clone_size: once
cdr3_aa: CASSYSVGGQYF

v_call: TRBV5-6
clone_size: once
cdr3_aa: CASSRTVNYEQYF

v_call: TRBV28
clone_size: NA
cdr3_aa: CASSFTAPGPQHF

v_call: TRBV9
clone_size: NA
cdr3_aa: CASSAAGRPNEQFF

v_call: TRBV5-6
clone_size: NA
cdr3_aa: CASSLGRLSSYNEQFF

v_call: TRBV7-3
clone_size: NA
cdr3_aa: CASRPGLATLGDTGELFF

v_call: TRBV7-9
clone_size: NA
cdr3_aa: CASSLAGTESYEQYF